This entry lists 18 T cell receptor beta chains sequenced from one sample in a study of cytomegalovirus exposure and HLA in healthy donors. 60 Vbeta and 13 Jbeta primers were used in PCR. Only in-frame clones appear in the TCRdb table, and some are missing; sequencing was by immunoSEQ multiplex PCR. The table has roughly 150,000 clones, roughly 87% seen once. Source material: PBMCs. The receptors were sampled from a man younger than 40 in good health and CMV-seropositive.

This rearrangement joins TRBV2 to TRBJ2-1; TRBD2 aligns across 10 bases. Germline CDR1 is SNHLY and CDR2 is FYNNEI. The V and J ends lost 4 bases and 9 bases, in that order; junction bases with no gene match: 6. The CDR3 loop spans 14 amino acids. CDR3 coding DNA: TGTGCCAGCAGTGTGCTAGCGGGAGAGAGTGAGCAGTTCTTC. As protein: CASSVLAGESEQFF.

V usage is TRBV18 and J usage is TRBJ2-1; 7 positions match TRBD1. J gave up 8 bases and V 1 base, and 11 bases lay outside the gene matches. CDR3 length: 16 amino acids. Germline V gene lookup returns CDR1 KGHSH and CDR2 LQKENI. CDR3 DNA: TGTGCCAGCTCACCACTAGGACCAGGGGGTGGGGATGAGCAGTTCTTC. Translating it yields CASSPLGPGGGDEQFF.

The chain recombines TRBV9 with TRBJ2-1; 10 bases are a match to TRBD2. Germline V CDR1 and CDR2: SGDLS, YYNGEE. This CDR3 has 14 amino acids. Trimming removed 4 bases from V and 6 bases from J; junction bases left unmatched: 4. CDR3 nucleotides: TGTGCCAGCAGCCCTAGCGGGAGCTTCAATGAGCAGTTCTTC. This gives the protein CASSPSGSFNEQFF.

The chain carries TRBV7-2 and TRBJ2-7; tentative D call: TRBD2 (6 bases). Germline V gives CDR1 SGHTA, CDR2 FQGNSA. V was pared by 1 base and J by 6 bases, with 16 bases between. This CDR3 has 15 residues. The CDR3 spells CASSLEWAGTGEQYF. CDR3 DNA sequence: TGTGCCAGCAGCTTAGAGTGGGCAGGGACTGGCGAGCAGTACTTC.

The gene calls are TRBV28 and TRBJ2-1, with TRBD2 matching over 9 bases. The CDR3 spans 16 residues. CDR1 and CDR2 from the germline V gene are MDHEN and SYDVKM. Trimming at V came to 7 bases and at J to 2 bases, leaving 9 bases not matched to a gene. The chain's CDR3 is CASKSLSGRTYNEQFF. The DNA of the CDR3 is TGTGCCAGCAAATCCCTAAGCGGGAGGACCTACAATGAGCAGTTCTTC.

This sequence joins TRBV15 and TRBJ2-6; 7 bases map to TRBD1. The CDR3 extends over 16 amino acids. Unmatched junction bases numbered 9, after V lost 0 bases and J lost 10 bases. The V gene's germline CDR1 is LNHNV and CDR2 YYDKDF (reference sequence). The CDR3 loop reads CATSRDIIEQGNVLTF. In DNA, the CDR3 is TGTGCCACCAGCAGAGATATTATAGAACAGGGGAACGTCCTGACTTTC.

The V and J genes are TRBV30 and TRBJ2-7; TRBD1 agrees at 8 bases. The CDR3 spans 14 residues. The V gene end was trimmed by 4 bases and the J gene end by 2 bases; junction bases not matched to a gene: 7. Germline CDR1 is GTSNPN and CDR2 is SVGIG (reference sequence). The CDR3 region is CAWTPGTGAYEQYF. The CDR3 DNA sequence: TGTGCCTGGACCCCCGGGACAGGAGCCTACGAGCAGTACTTC.

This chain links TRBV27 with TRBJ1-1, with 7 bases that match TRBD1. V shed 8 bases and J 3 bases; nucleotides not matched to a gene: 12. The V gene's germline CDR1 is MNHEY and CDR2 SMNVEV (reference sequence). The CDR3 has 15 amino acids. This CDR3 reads CASETFQGGHTEAFF. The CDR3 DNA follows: TGTGCCAGCGAAACCTTCCAGGGGGGCCACACTGAAGCTTTCTTT.

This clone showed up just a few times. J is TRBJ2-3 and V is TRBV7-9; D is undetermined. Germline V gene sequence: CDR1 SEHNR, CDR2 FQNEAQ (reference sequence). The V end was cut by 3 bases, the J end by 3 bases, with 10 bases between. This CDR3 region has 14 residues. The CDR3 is CASSFIWLTDTQYF. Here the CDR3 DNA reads TGTGCCAGCAGCTTCATATGGCTGACAGATACGCAGTATTTT. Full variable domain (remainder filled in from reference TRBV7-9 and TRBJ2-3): DTGVSQNPRHKITKRGQNVTFRCDPISEHNRLYWYRQTLGQGPEFLTYFQNEAQLEKSRLLSDRFSAERPKGSFSTLEIQRTEQGDSAMYLCASSFIWLTDTQYFGPGTRLTVL.

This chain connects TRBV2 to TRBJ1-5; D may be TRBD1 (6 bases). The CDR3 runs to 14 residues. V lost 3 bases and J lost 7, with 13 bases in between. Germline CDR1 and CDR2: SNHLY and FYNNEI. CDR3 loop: CASSEGRGKQPQHF. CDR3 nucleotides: TGTGCCAGCAGTGAGGGCAGGGGAAAACAGCCCCAGCATTTT.

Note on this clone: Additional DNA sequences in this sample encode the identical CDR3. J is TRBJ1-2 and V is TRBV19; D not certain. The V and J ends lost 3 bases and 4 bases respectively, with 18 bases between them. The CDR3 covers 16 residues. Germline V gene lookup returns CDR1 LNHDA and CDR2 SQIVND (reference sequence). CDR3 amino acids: CASSIILSGSLYGYTF. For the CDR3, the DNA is TGTGCCAGTAGTATTATACTTAGCGGATCACTCTATGGCTACACCTTC.

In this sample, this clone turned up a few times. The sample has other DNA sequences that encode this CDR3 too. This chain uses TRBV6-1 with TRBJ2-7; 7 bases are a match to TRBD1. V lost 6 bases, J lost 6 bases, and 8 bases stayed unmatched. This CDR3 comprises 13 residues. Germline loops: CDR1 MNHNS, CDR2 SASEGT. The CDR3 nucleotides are TGTGCCAGCAGAGCCACAGGGGTGGGCGAGCAGTACTTC. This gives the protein CASRATGVGEQYF.

CDR3 bases: TGTGCCAGCACTGAGGCAGGGGGTTTGGTGAGCAATCAGCCCCAGCATTTT. Translating gives CASTEAGGLVSNQPQHF. The chain joins TRBV6-1 to TRBJ1-5, with 7 positions matching TRBD1. Germline CDR1 is MNHNS and CDR2 is SASEGT. The CDR3 contains 17 residues. V was clipped by 7 bases and J by 1 base; unmatched bases: 13.

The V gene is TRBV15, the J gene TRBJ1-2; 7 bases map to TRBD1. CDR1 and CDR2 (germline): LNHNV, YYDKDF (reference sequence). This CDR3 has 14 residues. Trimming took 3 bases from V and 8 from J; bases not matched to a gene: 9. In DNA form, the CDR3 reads TGTGCCACCAGCAGCACAGGGGAAAGAGGAGGCTACACCTTC. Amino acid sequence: CATSSTGERGGYTF.

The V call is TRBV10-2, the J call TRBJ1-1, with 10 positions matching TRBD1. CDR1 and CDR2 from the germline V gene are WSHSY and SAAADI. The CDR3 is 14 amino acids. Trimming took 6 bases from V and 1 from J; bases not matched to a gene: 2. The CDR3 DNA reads TGCGCCAGCAGGGGACAGGGGTCGAACACTGAAGCTTTCTTT. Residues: CASRGQGSNTEAFF.

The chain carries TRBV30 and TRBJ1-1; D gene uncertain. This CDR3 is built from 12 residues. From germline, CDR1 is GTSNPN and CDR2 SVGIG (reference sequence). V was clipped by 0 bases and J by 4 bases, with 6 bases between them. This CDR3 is CAWSVYVTEAFF. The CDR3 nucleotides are TGTGCCTGGAGTGTATATGTCACTGAAGCTTTCTTT.

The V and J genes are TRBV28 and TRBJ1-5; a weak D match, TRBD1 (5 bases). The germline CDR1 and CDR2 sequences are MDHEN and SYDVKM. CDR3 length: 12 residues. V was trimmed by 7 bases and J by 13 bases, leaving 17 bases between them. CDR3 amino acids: CASTDVAGPQHF. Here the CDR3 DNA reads TGTGCCAGCACCGACGTAGCGGGGCCTCAGCATTTT.

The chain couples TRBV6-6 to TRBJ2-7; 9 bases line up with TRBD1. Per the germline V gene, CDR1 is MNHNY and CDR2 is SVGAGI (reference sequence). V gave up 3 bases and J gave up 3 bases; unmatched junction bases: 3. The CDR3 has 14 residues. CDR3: CASSYGTGIYEQYF. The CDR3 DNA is TGTGCCAGCAGTTATGGGACAGGGATCTACGAGCAGTACTTC.